A selection of T cell receptor beta chains follows, all from one sample in a study of cytomegalovirus exposure and HLA in healthy donors. Sequencing used immunoSEQ multiplex PCR; TCRdb keeps in-frame clones, though not all of them. The sample records fewer than 200,000 clones, roughly 90% being singletons. Input material: PBMCs. These receptor sequences come from a girl less than two years old in good health and CMV-seronegative. The CDR3 runs from the conserved cysteine through the conserved F or W. Each record gives: V gene, D gene, clone size, J gene, CDR3 protein, CDR3 DNA. D genes are given only for firm matches. Where a row states a size, it is once, few, many or the class of an expanded clone; other rows omit it.

>TRBV14|.|.|TRBJ1-6
CASSQAFNSPLHF
TGTGCCAGCAGCCAAGCCTTTAATTCACCCCTCCACTTT
>TRBV27|TRBD1|.|TRBJ1-4
CASSPPGRTGANEKLFF
TGTGCCAGCAGCCCGCCGGGCAGGACAGGAGCTAATGAAAAACTGTTTTTT
>TRBV30|.|.|TRBJ2-1
CAWSLGQGNEQFF
TGTGCCTGGAGTTTAGGGCAGGGCAATGAGCAGTTCTTC
>TRBV18|TRBD1|.|TRBJ1-2
CASSQGQVPLYGYTF
TGTGCCAGCTCACAAGGACAGGTCCCCTTATATGGCTACACCTTC
>TRBV15|.|.|TRBJ1-1
CATSLLINTEAFF
TGTGCCACCAGCCTCCTTATAAACACTGAAGCTTTCTTT
>TRBV25-1|TRBD1|.|TRBJ1-2
CASSEYGRGVDGYTF
TGTGCCAGCAGTGAATACGGCAGGGGGGTTGATGGCTACACCTTC
>TRBV6-4|.|.|TRBJ1-2
CASSAGYNYGYTF
TGTGCCAGCAGTGCCGGGTATAACTATGGCTACACCTTC
>TRBV5-1|TRBD1|.|TRBJ2-5
CASSPLRGGQGEETQYF
TGCGCCAGCAGCCCCCTCAGAGGGGGACAGGGGGAAGAGACCCAGTACTTC
>TRBV9|TRBD2|.|TRBJ2-7
CASSVPWTSGRHYEQYF
TGTGCCAGCAGCGTACCGTGGACTAGCGGGAGGCACTACGAGCAGTACTTC
>TRBV29-1|TRBD1|.|TRBJ1-1
CSVPSPATGRGEAFF
TGCAGCGTCCCCAGTCCGGCGACAGGGAGAGGTGAAGCTTTCTTT
>TRBV7-2|TRBD2|.|TRBJ2-1
CASSLKRGLANNEQFF
TGTGCCAGCAGCCTCAAGCGGGGACTAGCGAATAATGAGCAGTTCTTC
>TRBV7-8|TRBD2|few|TRBJ2-1
CASSFRRLAAYYNEQFF
TGTGCCAGCAGCTTCCGAAGACTAGCGGCGTACTACAATGAGCAGTTCTTC
>TRBV13|.|.|TRBJ1-4
CASSFRDNEKLFF
TGTGCCAGCAGCTTTCGGGATAATGAAAAACTGTTTTTT
>TRBV23-1|TRBD1|.|TRBJ2-7
CASSQSNGNFGTADYEQYF
TGCGCCAGCAGTCAATCAAATGGGAACTTCGGGACAGCCGACTACGAGCAGTACTTC
>TRBV9|TRBD2|.|TRBJ2-3
CASSVDASGGSTDTQYF
TGTGCCAGCAGCGTAGACGCTAGCGGGGGGAGCACAGATACGCAGTATTTT
>TRBV27|TRBD2|.|TRBJ2-7
CASSFSGLDEQYF
TGTGCCAGCAGTTTTTCGGGACTAGACGAGCAGTACTTC
>TRBV7-6|TRBD1|.|TRBJ1-2
CASSLAGGGYTF
TGTGCCAGCAGCTTAGCAGGGGGCGGCTACACCTTC
>TRBV9|.|.|TRBJ2-7
CASSVELTTGQDEQYF
TGTGCCAGCAGCGTAGAGTTAACGACAGGTCAAGACGAGCAGTACTTC
>TRBV28|.|.|TRBJ2-7
CASSSPSGVGYEQYF
TGTGCCAGCAGTTCCCCGTCGGGGGTCGGTTACGAGCAGTACTTC
>TRBV10-2|.|.|TRBJ2-3
CASRGIQTNTQYF
TGCGCCAGTAGAGGTATACAGACTAATACGCAGTATTTT
>TRBV19|TRBD1|.|TRBJ2-7
CASSTTTGTGTYEQYF
TGTGCCAGTAGTACTACGACCGGGACAGGGACCTACGAGCAGTACTTC
>TRBV2|TRBD1|.|TRBJ1-1
CASSRPGTGPFRPTNTEAFF
TGTGCCAGCAGTCGACCCGGGACAGGTCCATTCCGGCCCACAAACACTGAAGCTTTCTTT
>TRBV2|.|.|TRBJ2-1
CASRASNEQFF
TGTGCCAGCAGAGCTAGCAATGAGCAGTTCTTC
>TRBV2|.|.|TRBJ1-2
CASSVGQVRGYTF
TGTGCCAGCAGTGTGGGACAAGTTCGTGGCTACACCTTC
>TRBV6-5|TRBD2|.|TRBJ2-1
CASSYSGSYNEQFF
TGTGCCAGCAGTTATAGCGGGAGTTACAATGAGCAGTTCTTC
>TRBV29-1|.|once|TRBJ2-2
CSVEDRRGTGELFF
TGCAGCGTTGAAGATCGTAGGGGCACCGGGGAGCTGTTTTTT
>TRBV15|TRBD2|.|TRBJ2-1
CATSRLAGGVNEQFF
TGTGCCACCAGCAGGCTAGCGGGGGGCGTCAATGAGCAGTTCTTC
>TRBV6-1|TRBD1|.|TRBJ1-2
CASSPIGTDYGYTF
TGTGCCAGCAGTCCGATCGGGACAGACTATGGCTACACCTTC
>TRBV7-2|.|.|TRBJ1-3
CASSRRTVASGNTIYF
TGTGCCAGCAGCCGAAGAACAGTGGCCTCTGGAAACACCATATATTTT
>TRBV19|.|.|TRBJ1-6
CASSTLYSPLHF
TGTGCCAGTAGTACCCTCTATTCACCCCTCCACTTT
>TRBV30|.|.|TRBJ2-5
CAWSGSIGETQYF
TGTGCCTGGAGTGGGTCCATCGGGGAGACCCAGTACTTC
>TRBV25-1|.|.|TRBJ2-7
CASSEYAGTYEQYF
TGTGCCAGCAGTGAATATGCAGGAACCTACGAGCAGTACTTC
>TRBV25-1|.|.|TRBJ2-3
CASRGQHTDTQYF
TGTGCCAGCAGAGGACAGCACACAGATACGCAGTATTTT
>TRBV7-2|TRBD1|.|TRBJ1-2
CASSPDRGRGYTF
TGTGCCAGCAGCCCAGACAGGGGCCGGGGCTACACCTTC
>TRBV19|TRBD1|.|TRBJ2-7
CASSMAGGADEQYF
TGTGCCAGTAGTATGGCAGGGGGTGCGGACGAGCAGTACTTC
>TRBV27|.|once|TRBJ2-7
CASSLSSPYEQYF
TGTGCCAGCAGTTTATCGAGTCCCTACGAGCAGTACTTC
>TRBV4-2|.|.|TRBJ1-3
CASSQDMVRAGVSGNTIYF
TGTGCCAGCAGCCAAGACATGGTGAGGGCAGGAGTGAGCGGAAACACCATATATTTT
>TRBV20-1|.|few|TRBJ2-7
CSASPGYEQYF
TGCAGTGCTAGCCCAGGCTACGAGCAGTACTTC
>TRBV10-2|.|.|TRBJ1-3
CASHDYGNTIYF
TGCGCCAGCCACGACTACGGAAACACCATATATTTT
>TRBV5-6|.|.|TRBJ2-1
CASSLGGSYNEQFF
TGTGCCAGCAGCTTGGGAGGGTCCTACAATGAGCAGTTCTTC
>TRBV2|.|.|TRBJ2-3
CASTTGDTQYF
TGTGCCAGCACAACAGGGGATACGCAGTATTTT
>TRBV6-1|TRBD2|.|TRBJ2-3
CASTSGGRGDTQYF
TGTGCCAGCACCTCGGGGGGTCGAGGAGATACGCAGTATTTT
>TRBV9|.|.|TRBJ2-5
CASSFYGGDDHTETQYF
TGTGCCAGCAGCTTCTACGGAGGGGACGACCATACGGAGACCCAGTACTTC
>TRBV5-1|.|.|TRBJ2-3
CASSPGLDPSDTQYF
TGCGCCAGCAGCCCGGGACTGGATCCTTCAGATACGCAGTATTTT
>TRBV9|TRBD2|.|TRBJ2-1
CASSLGTSGSSGEQFF
TGTGCCAGCAGCTTAGGGACTAGCGGGAGTAGCGGTGAGCAGTTCTTC
>TRBV5-1|.|.|TRBJ2-4
CASSPTGTQTNIQYF
TGCGCCAGCAGCCCAACCGGGACTCAAACAAACATTCAGTACTTC
>TRBV5-1|TRBD1|.|TRBJ2-7
CASRPGTGSYEQYF
TGCGCCAGCAGGCCCGGGACAGGGTCTTACGAGCAGTACTTC
>TRBV10-3|.|.|TRBJ1-1
CAIRWQEGMNTEAFF
TGTGCCATCAGGTGGCAGGAGGGGATGAACACTGAAGCTTTCTTT
>TRBV5-1|.|.|TRBJ2-2
CASSFPHAGELFF
TGCGCCAGCAGCTTCCCCCATGCCGGGGAGCTGTTTTTT
>TRBV5-1|TRBD2|once|TRBJ2-2
CASSLSSGRNTGELFF
TGCGCCAGCAGCCTGTCTAGCGGGAGGAACACCGGGGAGCTGTTTTTT
>TRBV6-1|TRBD1|.|TRBJ1-3
CASTETGLGNTIYF
TGTGCCAGCACCGAGACAGGGTTGGGAAACACCATATATTTT
>TRBV2|TRBD1|.|TRBJ1-2
CASGGQGNYGYTF
TGTGCCAGCGGGGGACAGGGAAACTATGGCTACACCTTC